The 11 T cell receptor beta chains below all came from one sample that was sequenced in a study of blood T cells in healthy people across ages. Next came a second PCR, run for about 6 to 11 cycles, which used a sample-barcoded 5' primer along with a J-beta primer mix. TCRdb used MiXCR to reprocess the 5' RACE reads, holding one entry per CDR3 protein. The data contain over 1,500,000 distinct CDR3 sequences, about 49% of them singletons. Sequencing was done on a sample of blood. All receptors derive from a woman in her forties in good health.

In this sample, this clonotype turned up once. The chain's CDR3 is CASSQRARADTQYF. CDR3 sequence (DNA): TGTGCCAGCAGCCAACGAGCTAGAGCAGATACGCAGTATTTT. The V gene is TRBV7-3, the J gene TRBJ2-3; D call uncertain. Trimming took off 5 bases at V and 4 bases at J, with 13 bases between the two ends. CDR3 length: 14 amino acids. The germline gives CDR1 SGHTA, CDR2 FQGTGA. The full variable domain, in which reference TRBV7-3 and TRBJ2-3 provide the parts outside the CDR3, is GAGVSQTPSNKVTEKGKYVELRCDPISGHTALYWYRQSLGQGPEFLIYFQGTGAADDSGLPNDRFFAVRPEGSVSTLKIQRTERGDSAVYLCASSQRARADTQYFGPGTRLTVL.

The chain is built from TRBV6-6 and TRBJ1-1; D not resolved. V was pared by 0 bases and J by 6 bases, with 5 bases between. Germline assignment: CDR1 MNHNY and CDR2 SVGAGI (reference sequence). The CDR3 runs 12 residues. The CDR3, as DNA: TGTGCCAGCAGTTACTCGGTGTCTGAAGCTTTCTTT. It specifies CASSYSVSEAFF.

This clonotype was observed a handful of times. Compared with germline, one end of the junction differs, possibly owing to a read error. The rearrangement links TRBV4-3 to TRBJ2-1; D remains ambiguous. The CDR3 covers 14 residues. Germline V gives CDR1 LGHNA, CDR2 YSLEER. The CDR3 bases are TGCGCCAGCAGTCAAGAGAGTTCCTACAATGAGCAGTTCTTC. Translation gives CASSQESSYNEQFF.

DNA of the CDR3: TGTGCCAGCAGCCAAGACGTTTCCTCGCCCCGACGGGGCTATGGCTACACCTTC. Its protein product is CASSQDVSSPRRGYGYTF. The rearrangement links TRBV3-1 to TRBJ1-2, with no clear D. Deletions cut 0 bases from V and 4 bases from J, with 21 bases between. This CDR3 has 18 amino acids. The germline gives CDR1 LGHDT, CDR2 YNNKEL (reference sequence).

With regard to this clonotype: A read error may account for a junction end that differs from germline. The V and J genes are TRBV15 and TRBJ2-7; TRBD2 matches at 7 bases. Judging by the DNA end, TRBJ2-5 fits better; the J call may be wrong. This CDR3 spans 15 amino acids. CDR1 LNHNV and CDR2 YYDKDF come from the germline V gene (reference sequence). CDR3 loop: CATSRPGGYQGTQYF. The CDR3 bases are TGTGCCACCAGCAGACCGGGGGGATACCAAGGGACCCAGTACTTC.

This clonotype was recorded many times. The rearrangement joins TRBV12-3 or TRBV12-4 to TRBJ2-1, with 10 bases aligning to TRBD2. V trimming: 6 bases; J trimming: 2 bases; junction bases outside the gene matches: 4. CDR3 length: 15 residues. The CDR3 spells CASSQSGGAYNEQFF. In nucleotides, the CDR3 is TGTGCCAGCAGCCAGAGCGGGGGGGCCTACAATGAGCAGTTCTTC.

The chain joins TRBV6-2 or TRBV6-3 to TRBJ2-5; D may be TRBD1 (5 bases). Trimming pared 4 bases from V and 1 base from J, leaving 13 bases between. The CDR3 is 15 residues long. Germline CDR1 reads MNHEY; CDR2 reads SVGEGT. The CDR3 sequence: CASSSRQSRQETQYF. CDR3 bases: TGTGCCAGCAGTTCCAGACAGAGCCGCCAAGAGACCCAGTACTTC.

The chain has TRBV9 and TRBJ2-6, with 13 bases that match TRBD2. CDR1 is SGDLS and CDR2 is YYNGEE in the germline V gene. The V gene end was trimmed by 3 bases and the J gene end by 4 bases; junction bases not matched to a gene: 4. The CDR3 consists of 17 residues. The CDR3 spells CASSEGLAGFGANVLTF. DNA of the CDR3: TGTGCCAGCAGCGAGGGACTAGCGGGGTTCGGGGCCAACGTCCTGACTTTC.

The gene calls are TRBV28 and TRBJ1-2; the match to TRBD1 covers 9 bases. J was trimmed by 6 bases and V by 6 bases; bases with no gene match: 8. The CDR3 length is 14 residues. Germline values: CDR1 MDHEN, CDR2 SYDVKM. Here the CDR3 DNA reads TGTGCCAGCAGAGTACCGGGACAGGGTCATGGCTACACCTTC. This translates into CASRVPGQGHGYTF.

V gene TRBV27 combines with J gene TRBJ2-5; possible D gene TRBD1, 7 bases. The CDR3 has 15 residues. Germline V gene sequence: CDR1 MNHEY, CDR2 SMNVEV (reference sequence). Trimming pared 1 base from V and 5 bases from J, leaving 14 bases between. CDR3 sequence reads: CASSLYGGGAETQYF. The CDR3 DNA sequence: TGTGCCAGCAGTTTATATGGAGGGGGCGCGGAGACCCAGTACTTC.

The CDR3 sequence is CASSFPEDYGYTF. DNA of the CDR3: TGTGCCAGCAGTTTTCCCGAAGACTATGGCTACACCTTC. The gene calls are TRBV28 and TRBJ1-2; D gene uncertain. Deletions cut 3 bases from V and 3 bases from J, with 8 bases between. Germline V CDR1 and CDR2: MDHEN, SYDVKM. CDR3 length: 13 residues.